This is a list of T cell receptor beta chains from one sample in a study of blood T cell repertoires in COVID-19. Data came from immunoSEQ multiplex PCR; TCRdb stores just in-frame clones and leaves some out. The sample consists of around 100,000 clones, 85% to 95% of them appearing once. The sequencing sample was made of peripheral blood. These receptors were taken from a man in his fifties with active COVID-19. Each CDR3 is given with its conserved first and last residue. The D gene is left open where the match is weak. Some rows have no size entry. The others give once, few or many, or a class for an expanded clone.

cdr3_nt cdr3_aa v_call d_call clone_size j_call
TGTGCCAGCAGCCGGACTAGCGGGAGAAGGAATGAGCAGTTCTTC CASSRTSGRRNEQFF TRBV14 TRBD2 - TRBJ2-1
TGTGCCAGCATCACGTTCCCGGGACAGGAGAACTATGGCTACACCTTC CASITFPGQENYGYTF TRBV2 TRBD1 - TRBJ1-2
TGTGCCAGCAGCTCCGGATACAATCAAGGGGGGCAGTTCTTC CASSSGYNQGGQFF TRBV7-2 - - TRBJ2-1
TGTGCCAGTAGGGACAGGGGGACGGAGACCCAGTACTTC CASRDRGTETQYF TRBV19 TRBD1 - TRBJ2-5
TGTGCCAGCAGTTTGATATGGGGCGGGAGGTCCACGTCCAACAATGAGCAGTTCTTC CASSLIWGGRSTSNNEQFF TRBV27 TRBD2 - TRBJ2-1
TGTGCCAGCTCAATCTTCCAGGGGCCTGACACTGAAGCTTTCTTT CASSIFQGPDTEAFF TRBV18 - - TRBJ1-1
TGTGCCAGCAGCCTCGCCGTACTGGGGGCCAACGTCCTGACTTTC CASSLAVLGANVLTF TRBV11-2 - - TRBJ2-6
TGTGCCAGCAGCGTACGGACAGGGACCGGAAACACCATATATTTT CASSVRTGTGNTIYF TRBV9 TRBD1 once TRBJ1-3
TGTGCCAGTAGTAGCTCCGGGACAGGGTTTAACACTGAAGCTTTCTTT CASSSSGTGFNTEAFF TRBV19 TRBD1 - TRBJ1-1
TGTGCCAGCAGTAGGAGGGACGGGGCCAACGTCCTGACTTTC CASSRRDGANVLTF TRBV2 - - TRBJ2-6
TGTGCCAGCAGTGAACTAGCGGGTCTCTCCAATGAGCAGTTCTTC CASSELAGLSNEQFF TRBV6-1 TRBD2 - TRBJ2-1